This T cell receptor (beta chain) was obtained from a study of shared clonotypes between healthy human individuals. Study outcomes and limitations: About 5% of naive CD4 clonotypes were shared across a handful of donors. All-four-donor shared clonotypes had higher generation probabilities than non-shared clonotypes did.

Each subset's genomic DNA was split evenly across several immunoSEQ plates. Assay used: immunoSEQ multiplex PCR; TCRdb lists only in-frame clones, some missing. This sample carries fewer than 700,000 clones, about 95% of them seen once, and the ten largest clones take approximately 0.12%. The germline V and J ends were trimmed by 5 bases and 4 bases, with 9 bases remaining between them. The CDR3 totals 13 residues. Germline-derived CDR1 and CDR2 are MNHEY and SMNVEV (reference sequence). The naive CD8 population came from CD45RO-negative cells selected for CCR7, without terminally differentiated effector memory CD45RA+ cells. Comments on this clone: Antigen: not known.

Sample: naive CD8+ T cells sorted from blood. This chain connects TRBV27 to TRBJ1-3, with D perhaps TRBD1 (5 bases). The TCR comes from a woman between 25 and 40 years old in good health. This CDR3 is CASSEDNGNTIYF. The CDR3 nucleotides are TGTGCCAGCAGTGAGGACAACGGAAACACCATATATTTT.